Sequencing of this T cell receptor beta chain was carried out in a study of T-cell memory formation after mild COVID-19. Study summary: For the most part, TCR clusters were specific to one donor.

Constant-segment-primed 5'RACE gave TCR alpha and TCR beta cDNA libraries with sample barcodes and UMIs. TCRdb reprocessed the 5' RACE reads with MiXCR, giving one entry per CDR3 protein. The data hold hundreds of thousands of distinct CDR3 sequences, with around 20% observed a single time. Study outcomes and limitations: CD4+ clones that contracted lay mainly in CM and EM; CD8+ ones lay in EMRA. Clones contracting day 15 to 85 were balanced CD4/CD8; later expanders leaned CD4+.

This clonotype has a single count. Its specificity is unknown. CDR3 length: 14 residues. V shed 10 bases and J shed 1 base, with 15 bases lying between them. Germline V CDR1 and CDR2: LNHDA, SQIVND (reference sequence). The sequenced material came from PBMCs or a T cell subset sorted from them (not recorded which). This clonotype was obtained from an adult woman who had mild COVID-19 (a few samples of this study predate the infection). Cell type and time point are not known. The V gene is TRBV19, the J gene TRBJ2-3; D possibly corresponds to TRBD2 (5 bases). CDR3 DNA sequence: TGTGCCACTAGCCCCCGCGATGGCACAGATACGCAGTATTTT. Protein product: CATSPRDGTDTQYF.